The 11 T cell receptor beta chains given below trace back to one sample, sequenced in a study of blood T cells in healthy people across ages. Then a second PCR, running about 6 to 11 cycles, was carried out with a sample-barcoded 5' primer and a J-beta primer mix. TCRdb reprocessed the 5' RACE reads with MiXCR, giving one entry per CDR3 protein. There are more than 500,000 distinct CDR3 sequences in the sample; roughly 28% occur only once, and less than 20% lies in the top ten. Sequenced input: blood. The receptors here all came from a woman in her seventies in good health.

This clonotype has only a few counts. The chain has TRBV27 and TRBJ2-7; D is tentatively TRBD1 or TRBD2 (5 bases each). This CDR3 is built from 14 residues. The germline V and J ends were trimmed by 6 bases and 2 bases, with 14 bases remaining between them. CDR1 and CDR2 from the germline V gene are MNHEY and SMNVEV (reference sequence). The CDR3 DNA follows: TGTGCCAGCAGCCGCGAAGGGACCACCTACGAGCAGTACTTC. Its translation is CASSREGTTYEQYF.

The CDR3, as DNA: TGTGCCAGTACGAAGCAATGGGGCGGCTACACCTTC. It codes for CASTKQWGGYTF. The V call is TRBV19, the J call TRBJ1-2; possible D gene TRBD1, 5 bases. Trimming shortened V by 7 bases and J by 8 bases, and 14 bases separated the two germline ends. The germline CDR1 and CDR2 sequences are LNHDA and SQIVND (reference sequence). The CDR3 runs 12 residues.

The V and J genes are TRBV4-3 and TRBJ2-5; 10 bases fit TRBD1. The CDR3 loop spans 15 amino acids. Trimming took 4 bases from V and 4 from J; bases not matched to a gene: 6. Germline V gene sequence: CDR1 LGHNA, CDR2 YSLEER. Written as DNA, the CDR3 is TGCGCCAGCAGCCCTCATGGACAGGGGGGAGAGACCCAGTACTTC. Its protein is CASSPHGQGGETQYF.

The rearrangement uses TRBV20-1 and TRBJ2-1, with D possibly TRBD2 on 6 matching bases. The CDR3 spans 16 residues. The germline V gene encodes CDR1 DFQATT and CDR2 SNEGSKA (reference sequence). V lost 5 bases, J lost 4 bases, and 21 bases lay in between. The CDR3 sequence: CSARTPLAAAYNEQFF. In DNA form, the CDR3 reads TGCAGTGCTCGCACCCCCTTAGCGGCCGCTTACAATGAGCAGTTCTTC.

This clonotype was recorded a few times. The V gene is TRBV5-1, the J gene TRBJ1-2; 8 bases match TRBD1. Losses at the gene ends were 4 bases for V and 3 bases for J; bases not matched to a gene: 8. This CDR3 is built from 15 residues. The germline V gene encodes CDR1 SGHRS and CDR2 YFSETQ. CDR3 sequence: CASSRGTGVDYGYTF. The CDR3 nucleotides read TGCGCCAGCAGCCGCGGGACAGGAGTGGACTATGGCTACACCTTC. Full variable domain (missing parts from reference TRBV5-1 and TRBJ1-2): KAGVTQTPRYLIKTRGQQVTLSCSPISGHRSVSWYQQTPGQGLQFLFEYFSETQRNKGNFPGRFSGRQFSNSRSEMNVSTLELGDSALYLCASSRGTGVDYGYTFGSGTRLTVV.

The CDR3 is CASSLAWGTGLETQYF. Written as DNA, the CDR3 is TGTGCCAGCAGCTTAGCGTGGGGGACAGGGCTAGAGACCCAGTACTTC. The chain combines TRBV7-2 with TRBJ2-5, with 9 bases lining up with TRBD1. Germline CDR1 SGHTA, CDR2 FQGNSA. Trimming at V came to 0 bases and at J to 4 bases, leaving 6 bases not matched to a gene. The CDR3 is 16 residues long.

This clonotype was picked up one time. CDR3 sequence (DNA): TGTGCCAGTAGTATAGGCGCTAGCGGGGTTTACAATGAGCAGTTCTTC. Translated: CASSIGASGVYNEQFF. The chain employs TRBV19 and TRBJ2-1; 9 nucleotides line up with TRBD2. Losses at the gene ends were 1 base for V and 4 bases for J; bases not matched to a gene: 5. Germline CDR1 LNHDA, CDR2 SQIVND (reference sequence). CDR3 length: 16 amino acids.

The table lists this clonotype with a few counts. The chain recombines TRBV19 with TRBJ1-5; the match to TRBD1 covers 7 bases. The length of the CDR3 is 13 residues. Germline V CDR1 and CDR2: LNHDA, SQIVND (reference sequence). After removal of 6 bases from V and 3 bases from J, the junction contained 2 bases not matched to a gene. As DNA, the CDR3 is TGTGCCAGTAGCGGGACAGTCAATCAGCCCCAGCATTTT. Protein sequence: CASSGTVNQPQHF.

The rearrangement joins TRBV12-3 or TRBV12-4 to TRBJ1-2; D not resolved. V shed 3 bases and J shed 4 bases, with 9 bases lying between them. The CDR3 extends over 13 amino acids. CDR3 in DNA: TGTGCCAGCAGTTTCTGGGGTTCCTATGGCTACACCTTC. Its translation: CASSFWGSYGYTF.

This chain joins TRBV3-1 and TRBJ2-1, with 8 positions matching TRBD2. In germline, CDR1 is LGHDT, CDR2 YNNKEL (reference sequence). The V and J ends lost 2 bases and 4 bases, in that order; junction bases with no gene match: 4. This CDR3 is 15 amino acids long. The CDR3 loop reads CASSQSGGYYNEQFF. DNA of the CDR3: TGTGCCAGCAGCCAAAGCGGGGGTTATTACAATGAGCAGTTCTTC.

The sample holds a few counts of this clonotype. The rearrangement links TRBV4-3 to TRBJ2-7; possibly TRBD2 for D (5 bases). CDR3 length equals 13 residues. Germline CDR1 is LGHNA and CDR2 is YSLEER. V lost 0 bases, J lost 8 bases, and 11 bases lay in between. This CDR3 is CASSQDRTRKQYF. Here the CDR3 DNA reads TGCGCCAGCAGCCAAGATCGAACTAGGAAGCAGTACTTC.